This entry lists 8 T cell receptor beta chains sequenced from one sample in a study of blood T cell repertoires in COVID-19. TCRdb keeps only in-frame clones here, not all; method: immunoSEQ multiplex PCR. Among some 260,000 clones listed, around nine tenths were seen once. The sequencing input was PBMCs or T cells enriched from blood (not recorded which). Receptors originate from a woman between 18 and 29 years old who had recovered from COVID-19.

The chain recombines TRBV3-1 (or the pseudogene TRBV3-2) with TRBJ1-2; TRBD1 matches at 9 bases. CDR1 and CDR2 (germline): LGHDT, YNNKEL (reference sequence). V shed 6 bases, J shed 4 bases, and the junction held 3 bases outside the gene matches. The CDR3 is 13 amino acids. CDR3 region: CASRRQGVYGYTF. The CDR3, as DNA: TGTGCCAGCAGGCGACAGGGGGTCTATGGCTACACCTTC.

V is TRBV7-9 and J is TRBJ1-2, with 8 bases aligning to TRBD1. In germline, CDR1 is SEHNR, CDR2 FQNEAQ (reference sequence). After removal of 1 base from V and 4 bases from J, the junction contained 5 bases not matched to a gene. This CDR3 region has 15 residues. Here the CDR3 reads CASSLEQGEGYGYTF. The CDR3 region has the DNA TGTGCCAGCAGCTTAGAACAGGGGGAAGGCTATGGCTACACCTTC.

The chain employs TRBV4-2 and TRBJ2-7; D might be TRBD1 (5 bases). CDR3 length equals 14 residues. Trimming left V 3 bases short and J 3 bases short, with 12 bases between. The V gene's germline CDR1 is LGHNA and CDR2 YNFKEQ. This chain's CDR3 is CASSHSRGLYEQYF. The CDR3 DNA reads as TGTGCCAGCAGCCATAGTAGGGGTCTCTACGAGCAGTACTTC.

This chain connects TRBV7-3 to TRBJ2-1; no clear D gene. V lost 1 base, J lost 10 bases, and 8 bases lay in between. This CDR3 contains 12 residues. Germline V gene sequence: CDR1 SGHTA, CDR2 FQGTGA. The CDR3 reads CASSLNGREQFF. The CDR3 nucleotides are TGTGCCAGCAGCTTAAATGGCAGGGAGCAGTTCTTC.

J is TRBJ2-1 and V is TRBV9; no clear D. CDR1 and CDR2 from the germline V gene are SGDLS and YYNGEE. Between the trimmed V and J ends, which lost 2 bases and 5 bases, there was a span of 8 bases. The CDR3 has 13 amino acids. This CDR3 is CASSVRSNNEQFF. CDR3 coding DNA: TGTGCCAGCAGCGTCCGGAGCAACAATGAGCAGTTCTTC.

The V and J genes are TRBV24-1 and TRBJ2-2; D uncertain. V shed 4 bases and J shed 1 base, with 15 bases lying between them. CDR3 size: 17 residues. CDR1 is KGHDR, CDR2 SFDVKD, per germline. CDR3 residues: CATSDRTFTQNTGELFF. CDR3 sequence (DNA): TGTGCCACCAGTGACCGTACTTTCACCCAGAACACCGGGGAGCTGTTTTTT.

The V call is TRBV14, the J call TRBJ2-7, with 10 bases fitting TRBD1. The CDR3 extends over 17 amino acids. J gave up 2 bases and V 0 bases, and 7 bases lay outside the gene matches. Germline CDR1 and CDR2: SGHDN and FVKESK. DNA of the CDR3: TGTGCCAGCAGCCAAGATAGATTCGGACAGGGGGCCTACGAGCAGTACTTC. This gives the protein CASSQDRFGQGAYEQYF.

This chain joins TRBV27 and TRBJ1-2, with a possible D match to TRBD1 (6 bases). V lost 4 bases and J lost 3, with 24 bases in between. The germline V gene has CDR1 MNHEY and CDR2 SMNVEV (reference sequence). The CDR3 has 18 residues. The CDR3 reads CASSSRGQHSSDYYGYTF. In DNA, the CDR3 is TGTGCCAGCAGTTCACGAGGACAGCACTCCTCCGACTACTATGGCTACACCTTC.